The sample holds many counts of the clone carrying this T cell receptor beta chain. What it binds is unknown. This entry is derived from a study of T-cell reconstitution after alpha-beta-depleted transplantation in children. The TCRbeta library was prepared with unique molecular identifiers. MiXCR, run by TCRdb on the PCR reads, gives a single entry per CDR3 protein. This sample carries about 350,000 distinct CDR3 sequences, 15% to 20% of them seen once, and the ten largest clones take about 41%. Germline CDR1 is SGHVS and CDR2 is FNYEAQ. J gave up 4 bases and V 5 bases, and 11 bases lay outside the gene matches. The CDR3 is 15 amino acids. Overall study results and limits: T-cell counts and diversity at one year following transplant were attributed mainly to newly produced T cells.

The clonotype was recovered from a male patient between 2 and 9 years old who had a stem cell transplant for acute lymphoblastic leukemia, so the T cells may come from the graft donor. The source material was PBMCs, mostly from graft donor cells, sampled 360 days after TCRalphabeta/CD19-depleted stem cell transplant. The chain uses TRBV7-6 and TRBJ2-7, with TRBD1 matching over 7 bases. The CDR3 bases are TGTGCCAGCAGCCTTAGACAGGGTGGGCCGTACGAGCAGTACTTC. Translated: CASSLRQGGPYEQYF. Full variable domain (outside the CDR3, taken from reference TRBV7-6 and TRBJ2-7): GAGVSQSPRYKVTKRGQDVALRCDPISGHVSLYWYRQALGQGPEFLTYFNYEAQQDKSGLPNDRFSAERPEGSISTLTIQRTEQRDSAMYRCASSLRQGGPYEQYFGPGTRLTVT.